This T cell receptor beta chain originates from a study of OX40 agonist ivuxolimab in advanced cancers. Data came from immunoSEQ multiplex PCR; TCRdb stores just in-frame clones and leaves some out. Among about 47,000 clones listed, 88% were seen once. Germline CDR1 GTSNPN, CDR2 SVGIG (reference sequence). This CDR3 contains 15 residues. The ends lost 4 bases at V and 3 bases at J; junction bases unmatched: 11. The receptor was derived from an adult with an advanced solid tumor such as melanoma, head and neck, liver or kidney cancer. The sequencing here drew on CD4+ or CD8+ T cells sorted from blood, taken in a trial of the OX40 agonist ivuxolimab. The chain uses TRBV30 and TRBJ2-7; 8 positions match TRBD1. CDR3 nucleotides: TGTGCCTGGAACCCCGCCGGGACAGGACTCTACGAGCAGTACTTC. Amino acids: CAWNPAGTGLYEQYF.